This TCR beta chain was identified in a study of beta chain features in type 1 diabetes. Study-wide results and limits: In all four CD4+ subsets, TCRB CDR3 length was significantly, moderately reduced in type 1 diabetes. In comparison with healthy donors, patients had naive, central memory and Treg TCRB repertoires that appeared more similar. VDJ junctions from patients with type 1 diabetes contained fewer insertions and more deletions.

The CDR3 contains 16 residues. With V trimmed by 5 bases and J by 2 bases, 6 bases remained unmatched. CDR1 is SGHVS, CDR2 FQNEAQ, per germline. This clone was counted only a few times. The antigen is unknown. cDNA synthesis used the whole RNA isolate, giving expressed TCRB sequences. Read counts averaged around 3.5 million for samples of naive, central memory and regulatory T cells. Profiled with immunoSEQ multiplex PCR; TCRdb holds only in-frame clones, not every one. The repertoire holds around 310,000 clones, with 13% as singletons. V is TRBV7-8 and J is TRBJ2-1, with 10 bases that match TRBD2. Sequencing was carried out using naive CD4+ T cells from blood. The receptor's source is a woman aged 18-30 years with type 1 diabetes. CDR3 coding DNA: TGTGCCAGCAGCACCTCGGGACTAGCGACCTACAATGAGCAGTTCTTC. Its protein product is CASSTSGLATYNEQFF.